These T cell receptor beta chains were read from a single sample in a study of beta chain features in type 1 diabetes. Repertoires were generated with immunoSEQ multiplex PCR, while TCRdb's copy carries only in-frame clones and drops some. The sample yields about 370,000 clones, 8.5% to 10% seen once. The sequenced sample consisted of central memory CD4+ T cells from blood. These receptors were collected from a man aged 30 to 39 with type 1 diabetes. Each CDR3 is given with its conserved first and last residue. Part of the rows lack a size; the others show once, few, many or a class for expanded clones.

J	V	length	size	CDR3
TRBJ2-1	TRBV15	14	many	CATRTGVSRNEQFF
TRBJ1-1	TRBV11-3	11	few	CASSLSDWAFF
TRBJ1-5	TRBV4-1	20	few	CASSQPKPGQGSISNQPQHF
TRBJ2-7	TRBV5-4	14	NA	CASSPNAGMYEQYF
TRBJ1-1	TRBV6-1	15	few	CASIKGPGEKPEAFF
TRBJ2-7	TRBV6-5	15	NA	CASSYSVVSPYEQYF
TRBJ2-7	TRBV9	16	NA	CASSVGSPGTAYEQYF
TRBJ2-4	TRBV27	13	many	CASSLREDNIQYF
TRBJ1-2	TRBV18	18	few	CASAEPGTGIDLNYGYTF
TRBJ2-4	TRBV7-2	13	NA	CASSGWTEGVQYF
TRBJ1-1	TRBV5-1	13	few	CASSLDRERTAFF
TRBJ2-5	TRBV5-1	15	few	CASSTAQGLQETQYF
TRBJ2-5	TRBV5-1	14	NA	CASSLVVGRETQYF
TRBJ2-5	TRBV5-4	14	few	CASSDRTSQETQYF
TRBJ2-7	TRBV5-1	13	NA	CASSSSAAYEQYF
TRBJ2-1	TRBV29-1	13	NA	CSVIRSSYNEQFF
TRBJ1-2	TRBV11-1	14	few	CASSLNGGSNGYTF
TRBJ2-6	TRBV6-5	15	NA	CASSLHQVGANVLTF
TRBJ2-3	TRBV11-2	15	NA	CASSLVGGSTDTQYF
TRBJ1-1	TRBV29-1	14	NA	CSVERAGGASEAFF
TRBJ2-3	TRBV9	21	NA	CASSVTGLSGRASGGSDTQYF
TRBJ1-1	TRBV5-8	14	few	CASSLQQGNTEAFF
TRBJ2-7	TRBV18	14	NA	CASSPVGPTDEQYF
TRBJ2-1	TRBV7-2	14	NA	CASSLVAQRNEQFF
TRBJ1-2	TRBV7-9	14	NA	CASSLRGFDYGYTF